Below are 26 T cell receptor beta chains sequenced from a single sample in a study of cytomegalovirus exposure and HLA in healthy donors. PCR amplification relied on 60 Vbeta primers (plus 13 Jbeta primers). Here immunoSEQ multiplex PCR was the method, and the copy in TCRdb shows in-frame clones only, minus some. The table shows around 99,000 clones, with roughly 80% occurring only once. Input material: PBMCs. These receptors all stem from a man in his thirties or forties in good health and CMV-seropositive.

The V call is TRBV19, the J call TRBJ1-1, with D perhaps matching TRBD1 (6 bases). Germline V gene data show CDR1 as LNHDA and CDR2 as SQIVND (reference sequence). This CDR3 has 15 residues. Trimming removed 2 bases from V and 4 bases from J, with 14 bases in between. The CDR3 nucleotides read TGTGCCAGTAGTATATACGGGGGGCAGGGCACTGAAGCTTTCTTT. Its translation is CASSIYGGQGTEAFF.

This sequence joins TRBV10-1 and TRBJ2-3; 9 bases line up with TRBD2. CDR3 length equals 15 residues. Trimming cost V 3 bases and J 5 bases; bases outside gene matches: 6. Germline CDR1 and CDR2: WNHNN and SYGVQD (reference sequence). The CDR3 DNA sequence: TGCGCCAGCAGTGATTTTAGCGGGGGACAAGATACGCAGTATTTT. Amino acids: CASSDFSGGQDTQYF.

The chain uses TRBV29-1 and TRBJ1-1; no clear D gene. There are 13 residues in the CDR3. Per the germline V gene, CDR1 is SQVTM and CDR2 is ANQGSEA. Trimming stripped 3 bases from V and 1 base from J, with 9 bases between. The CDR3 loop reads CSVDGQENTEAFF. The CDR3 bases are TGCAGCGTTGACGGCCAGGAGAACACTGAAGCTTTCTTT.

There are a few counts of this clone. The rearrangement uses TRBV2 and TRBJ2-7; D unresolved. V gave up 6 bases and J gave up 3 bases, with 3 bases separating them. The CDR3 is 10 amino acids. CDR1 is SNHLY and CDR2 is FYNNEI in the germline V gene. This CDR3 reads CASSGYEQYF. The CDR3 DNA follows: TGTGCCAGCAGCGGCTACGAGCAGTACTTC.

V is TRBV7-9 and J is TRBJ1-1, with D possibly being TRBD1 (6 bases). V was cut by 6 bases and J by 0 bases, with 20 bases left in between. Germline CDR1 and CDR2: SEHNR and FQNEAQ (reference sequence). There are 17 residues in the CDR3. The CDR3 here is CASSFKGGGRMNTEAFF. CDR3 DNA: TGTGCCAGCAGTTTTAAAGGGGGGGGGCGAATGAACACTGAAGCTTTCTTT.

V usage is TRBV30 and J usage is TRBJ1-3, with D perhaps TRBD1 (5 bases). With 0 bases removed from V and 4 bases from J, the gap between germline ends came to 16 bases. This CDR3 spans 16 amino acids. Germline loops: CDR1 GTSNPN, CDR2 SVGIG (reference sequence). The CDR3 spells CAWSVQGGGSGNTIYF. The DNA for the CDR3 is TGTGCCTGGAGTGTACAAGGTGGGGGGTCCGGAAACACCATATATTTT.

This sequence joins TRBV10-3 and TRBJ2-7, with 11 bases that match TRBD2. Germline lookup yields CDR1 ENHRY and CDR2 SYGVKD. V was clipped by 2 bases and J by 3 bases; unmatched bases: 9. This CDR3 contains 17 residues. Written as DNA, the CDR3 is TGTGCCATCAGTGAGCTGGCTAGCGGGGGGTCCGGCTACGAGCAGTACTTC. Its translation: CAISELASGGSGYEQYF.

A remark on this clone: The germline gene is not matched at one end of the junction; a read error may be the cause. The chain couples TRBV13 to TRBJ2-4, with D possibly being TRBD1 (6 bases). Germline loops: CDR1 PRHDT, CDR2 FYEKMQ (reference sequence). The CDR3 loop spans 14 amino acids. In DNA form, the CDR3 reads TGTGCCAGCAGCCTAGGGGGAGCCAAAAACAGTCAGTACTTC. Translated, it gives CASSLGGAKNSQYF.

The genes are TRBV7-8 and TRBJ1-1; the D gene is possibly TRBD1 (5 bases). The length of the CDR3 is 16 residues. Germline loops: CDR1 SGHVS, CDR2 FQNEAQ. Trimming took off 0 bases at V and 0 bases at J, with 11 bases between the two ends. Here the CDR3 reads CASSLAFSGLNTEAFF. The CDR3 bases are TGTGCCAGCAGCTTAGCTTTCTCAGGGTTGAACACTGAAGCTTTCTTT.

A few counts support this clone. The J gene is TRBJ1-1, the V gene TRBV25-1; D is ambiguous. Germline V gene data show CDR1 as MGHDK and CDR2 as SYGVNS. The CDR3 has 12 amino acids. V dropped 4 bases and J dropped 4 bases, with 7 bases sitting between them. CDR3: CASSGLSTEAFF. DNA of the CDR3: TGTGCCAGCAGTGGCCTGAGCACTGAAGCTTTCTTT. Variable domain in full (rest from reference TRBV25-1 and TRBJ1-1): EADIYQTPRYLVIGTGKKITLECSQTMGHDKMYWYQQDPGMELHLIHYSYGVNSTEKGDLSSESTVSRIRTEHFPLTLESARPSHTSQYLCASSGLSTEAFFGQGTRLTVV.

CDR3: CSVRLGLTEAFF. The CDR3 DNA reads TGCAGCGTCCGGCTCGGGTTAACTGAAGCTTTCTTT. The chain combines TRBV29-1 with TRBJ1-1, with no clear D. Germline CDR1 SQVTM, CDR2 ANQGSEA. The CDR3 has 12 amino acids. The ends were cut back, 6 bases at V and 5 bases at J, with 13 bases in the middle.

The chain is built from TRBV10-2 and TRBJ2-1; TRBD1 agrees at 10 bases. The germline gives CDR1 WSHSY, CDR2 SAAADI. Losses at the gene ends were 4 bases for V and 4 bases for J; bases not matched to a gene: 19. This CDR3 comprises 20 residues. This chain's CDR3 is CASSVQRDRGLLSSYNEQFF. CDR3 DNA: TGCGCCAGCAGTGTTCAGCGGGACAGGGGCCTCCTGAGCTCGTACAATGAGCAGTTCTTC.

This clone was seen a few times. One end of the junction is discordant with germline, which a read error may explain. The chain couples TRBV7-9 to TRBJ2-2; TRBD2 matches 8 bases. Germline V gene data show CDR1 as SEHNR and CDR2 as FQNEAQ (reference sequence). This CDR3 comprises 16 residues. The CDR3 nucleotides are TGTTCCAGCAGCTTAGGTCTAGCGGGTAACACCGGGGAGCTGTTTTTT. Amino acid sequence: CSSSLGLAGNTGELFF.

The chain joins TRBV6-1 to TRBJ2-2; TRBD1 might be the D (6 bases). Germline CDR1 reads MNHNS; CDR2 reads SASEGT. The V end was cut by 6 bases, the J end by 1 base, with 9 bases between. This CDR3 has 14 residues. The CDR3 is CASRLRGNTGELFF. The CDR3 DNA reads TGTGCCAGCAGACTCAGGGGGAACACCGGGGAGCTGTTTTTT.

The chain employs TRBV2 and TRBJ2-5; D is undetermined. The CDR3 extends over 15 amino acids. The germline V and J ends were trimmed by 2 bases and 4 bases, with 14 bases remaining between them. In germline, CDR1 is SNHLY, CDR2 FYNNEI. The CDR3 DNA reads as TGTGCCAGCAGTGAAAGCAATAAAGATGGAGAGACCCAGTACTTC. Its protein is CASSESNKDGETQYF.

The rearrangement joins TRBV6-5 to TRBJ1-1; a possible D gene is TRBD1 (6 bases). The CDR3 is made up of 15 amino acids. The germline V and J ends were trimmed by 2 bases and 1 base, with 11 bases remaining between them. The germline V gene encodes CDR1 MNHEY and CDR2 SVGAGI. CDR3 bases: TGTGCCAGCAGTTACGCGAGGGGGACGAACACTGAAGCTTTCTTT. Its translation: CASSYARGTNTEAFF.

The chain links TRBV5-1 to TRBJ1-2; unclear D gene. V dropped 0 bases and J dropped 0 bases, with 9 bases sitting between them. This CDR3 spans 15 amino acids. CDR1 is SGHRS, CDR2 YFSETQ, per germline. The DNA for the CDR3 is TGCGCCAGCAGCTTGGAACCCACAGCTAACTATGGCTACACCTTC. Translation: CASSLEPTANYGYTF.

This clone has only one observation. The gene calls are TRBV25-1 and TRBJ1-3; TRBD1 matches 9 bases. V shed 8 bases, J shed 0 bases, and the junction held 11 bases outside the gene matches. This CDR3 region has 17 residues. Germline V gene sequence: CDR1 MGHDK, CDR2 SYGVNS. Written as DNA, the CDR3 is TGTGCCAGCCTCGGGGGCACAGGGGGCGCCTCTGGAAACACCATATATTTT. It yields the protein CASLGGTGGASGNTIYF.

J is TRBJ1-2 and V is TRBV5-6; D gene uncertain. The CDR3 extends over 13 amino acids. Germline values: CDR1 SGHDT, CDR2 YYEEEE. The V and J ends lost 0 bases and 2 bases respectively, with 5 bases between them. The CDR3 spells CASSLGVNYGYTF. The CDR3 bases are TGTGCCAGCAGCTTGGGAGTAAACTATGGCTACACCTTC.

V is TRBV6-5 and J is TRBJ1-6, with D unclear. V was shortened by 2 bases and J by 7 bases, with 15 bases between the two germline ends. Germline CDR1 reads MNHEY; CDR2 reads SVGAGI. The CDR3 length is 16 residues. The CDR3 coding sequence is TGTGCCAGCAGTTACGCCCGGGGTGGAAGGAATTCACCCCTCCACTTT. It is translated as CASSYARGGRNSPLHF.

J is TRBJ2-7 and V is TRBV5-1; 8 nucleotides agree with TRBD2. From germline, CDR1 is SGHRS and CDR2 YFSETQ. Trimming removed 0 bases from V and 6 bases from J; junction bases left unmatched: 11. The CDR3 loop spans 16 amino acids. The CDR3 is CASSLGRGLVMREQYF. The CDR3 DNA sequence: TGCGCCAGCAGCTTGGGACGGGGACTAGTAATGCGCGAGCAGTACTTC. The whole variable domain, remainder taken from reference TRBV5-1 and TRBJ2-7, is KAGVTQTPRYLIKTRGQQVTLSCSPISGHRSVSWYQQTPGQGLQFLFEYFSETQRNKGNFPGRFSGRQFSNSRSEMNVSTLELGDSALYLCASSLGRGLVMREQYFGPGTRLTVT.

The chain couples TRBV7-9 to TRBJ2-3; D is perhaps TRBD2 (5 bases). CDR1 SEHNR and CDR2 FQNEAQ come from the germline V gene (reference sequence). The germline V and J ends were trimmed by 1 base and 2 bases, with 10 bases remaining between them. CDR3 length equals 15 residues. The CDR3 region is CASSLGSGDTDTQYF. As DNA, the CDR3 is TGTGCCAGCAGCTTAGGGAGCGGAGACACAGATACGCAGTATTTT. Based on the CDR3 plus reference TRBV7-9 and TRBJ2-3, the full variable domain is DTGVSQNPRHKITKRGQNVTFRCDPISEHNRLYWYRQTLGQGPEFLTYFQNEAQLEKSRLLSDRFSAERPKGSFSTLEIQRTEQGDSAMYLCASSLGSGDTDTQYFGPGTRLTVL.

The chain joins TRBV4-1 to TRBJ1-2; the D gene is possibly TRBD1 (6 bases). This CDR3 comprises 13 residues. The V gene's germline CDR1 is MGHRA and CDR2 YSYEKL. V lost 0 bases, J lost 6 bases, and 8 bases lay in between. Here the CDR3 DNA reads TGCGCCAGCAGCCAAGAGTGGGGGCATGGCTACACCTTC. Its translation is CASSQEWGHGYTF.

The chain employs TRBV5-8 and TRBJ1-1; D remains unclear. The CDR3 totals 13 residues. The germline V gene encodes CDR1 SGHTS and CDR2 YDEGEE. V gave up 2 bases and J gave up 1 base, with 6 bases separating them. CDR3 sequence: CASSFQENTEAFF. CDR3 sequence (DNA): TGTGCCAGCAGCTTCCAGGAGAACACTGAAGCTTTCTTT.

J is TRBJ1-2 and V is TRBV6-5; 9 bases line up with TRBD1. V was pared by 5 bases and J by 4 bases, with 5 bases of the junction left unmatched. The CDR3 has 14 amino acids. Germline CDR1 MNHEY, CDR2 SVGAGI. The CDR3 reads CASSHRDRAYGYTF. The DNA of the CDR3 is TGTGCCAGCAGTCACCGGGACAGGGCCTATGGCTACACCTTC.

About this clone: At one of its ends the junction is not consistent with the germline gene, which may arise from a read error. The chain employs TRBV19 and TRBJ2-6; possible D gene TRBD1, 5 bases. The CDR3 contains 15 residues. Germline-derived CDR1 and CDR2 are LNHDA and SQIVND (reference sequence). CDR3 DNA sequence: TGTGCCAGTAGTATACAGGGAACTGGGGCCAACGGCCTGACTTTC. It is translated as CASSIQGTGANGLTF.